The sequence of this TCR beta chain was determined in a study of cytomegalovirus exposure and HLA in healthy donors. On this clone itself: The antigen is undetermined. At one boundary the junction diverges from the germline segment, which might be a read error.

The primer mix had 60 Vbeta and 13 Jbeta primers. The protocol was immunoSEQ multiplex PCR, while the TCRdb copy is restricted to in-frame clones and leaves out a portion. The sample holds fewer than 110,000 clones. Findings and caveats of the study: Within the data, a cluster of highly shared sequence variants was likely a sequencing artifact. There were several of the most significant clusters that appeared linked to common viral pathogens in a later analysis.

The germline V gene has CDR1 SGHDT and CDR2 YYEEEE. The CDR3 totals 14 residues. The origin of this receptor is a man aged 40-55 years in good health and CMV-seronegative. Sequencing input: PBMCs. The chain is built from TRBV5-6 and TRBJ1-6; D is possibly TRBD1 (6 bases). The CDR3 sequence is CASSFGGALTPLRF. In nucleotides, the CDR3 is TGTGCCAGCAGCTTTGGGGGGGCTTTGACACCCCTCCGCTTT.